The source of this TCR beta chain is a study of CD8+CD57+ T cells in acquired aplastic anemia. Trimming removed 5 bases from V and 7 bases from J, with 8 bases in between. Germline V gene sequence: CDR1 SNHLY, CDR2 FYNNEI. The CDR3 runs 11 residues. The use of genomic DNA as template underpinned the TCR beta VDJ and CDR3 profiling. Using its own MiXCR run on the reads, TCRdb lists one record per CDR3 protein. Of over 150,000 distinct CDR3 sequences in the sample, less than 65% are singletons; the top ten hold about 42%. Flow cytometry had shown expanded CD8+CD57+ cells in the patients chosen for sequencing.

The receptor's source is a human donor with aplastic anemia. The rearrangement joins TRBV2 to TRBJ1-1; D gene unclear. Material: sorted CD4+, CD8+, or CD8+CD57+ T cells (not recorded which) from PBMCs. CDR3 sequence (DNA): TGTGCCAGCAGTCACCAAAATGAAGCTTTCTTT. It is translated as CASSHQNEAFF.